This TCR beta chain comes out of a study of blood T cell repertoires in COVID-19. Study overall: The samples span acute and convalescent COVID-19 from the United States, Italy and Spain.

V was clipped by 3 bases and J by 8 bases, with 13 bases between them. Germline V gives CDR1 SGHTA, CDR2 FQGNSA. The CDR3 loop spans 13 amino acids. Assay used: immunoSEQ multiplex PCR; TCRdb lists only in-frame clones, some missing. Here the sample spans 200,000 to 250,000 clones, roughly 85% being singletons. Comments on this clone: This CDR3 is also generated by other DNA sequences in the sample.

This receptor was taken from a man in his forties with acute or convalescent COVID-19. The sequencing input was peripheral blood. The V and J genes are TRBV7-2 and TRBJ1-2, with D tentatively TRBD1 (5 bases). The CDR3 loop is CASSLGQGYGYTF. As DNA, the CDR3 is TGTGCCAGCAGCTTGGGTCAGGGCTACGGCTACACCTTC.